Reported below is one T cell receptor beta chain. This entry is derived from a study of blood T cell repertoires in COVID-19. Background on the study: Both acute and convalescent COVID-19 samples were obtained from the United States, Italy and Spain. PBMCs, B-cell-depleted T cells, or T cells provided the cDNA or gDNA that made up the material.

CDR3 length: 14 residues. Trimming cost V 5 bases and J 8 bases; bases outside gene matches: 6. Germline V gene data show CDR1 as SGHAT and CDR2 as FQNNGV. Original processing notes: Estimation of nucleated cell counts was performed using reference gene primer amplification. This table comes from immunoSEQ multiplex PCR, and its TCRdb copy is limited to in-frame clones, with some not included. Clonal size and the V and J genes are those of that table, whereas D and trimming came from the DNA. The sample has a few hundred thousand clones, about nine tenths seen once; the top ten hold roughly 2.3%. V is TRBV11-2 and J is TRBJ1-6, with 7 positions matching TRBD1. The specimen was peripheral blood. The source of this sequence is a man aged 18 to 29 with active or convalescent COVID-19. The CDR3 region has the DNA TGTGCCAGCAGCATAGGACAGGTTTATTCACCCCTCCACTTT. It specifies CASSIGQVYSPLHF. The entire variable domain, with the rest obtained from reference TRBV11-2 and TRBJ1-6, is as follows: EAGVAQSPRYKIIEKRQSVAFWCNPISGHATLYWYQQILGQGPKLLIQFQNNGVVDDSQLPKDRFSAERLKGVDSTLKIQPAKLEDSAVYLCASSIGQVYSPLHFGNGTRLTVT.